This TCR beta chain was captured by sequencing in a study of cytomegalovirus exposure and HLA in healthy donors. Study results and caveats: Later work showed greater clonal expansion in HLA-associated TCR beta chains than in equally common others. Reportedly, TCR beta sequences accurately predicted HLA-A and HLA-B alleles in most subjects. Analyzed later, association rates of TCRs varied across HLA loci, with DRB1 most and HLA-C fewest. In an earlier analysis, about 87% or about 30%: the productive usage of most TCR beta V segments.

Regarding this clone: The antigen is undetermined.

This CDR3 has 15 amino acids. V gave up 0 bases and J gave up 0 bases, with 6 bases separating them. From germline, CDR1 is MNHEY and CDR2 SVGAGI. The PCR used 60 Vbeta and 13 Jbeta primers. The data were produced by immunoSEQ multiplex PCR, yet TCRdb's version contains in-frame clones alone and is incomplete. The sample holds tens of thousands of clones, about 80% seen once. The source is a middle-aged woman in good health and CMV-seronegative. Sequenced sample: PBMCs. This sequence joins TRBV6-5 and TRBJ1-5; D unresolved. CDR3 sequence reads: CASSYSGNSNQPQHF. As DNA, the CDR3 is TGTGCCAGCAGTTACTCCGGGAATAGCAATCAGCCCCAGCATTTT.